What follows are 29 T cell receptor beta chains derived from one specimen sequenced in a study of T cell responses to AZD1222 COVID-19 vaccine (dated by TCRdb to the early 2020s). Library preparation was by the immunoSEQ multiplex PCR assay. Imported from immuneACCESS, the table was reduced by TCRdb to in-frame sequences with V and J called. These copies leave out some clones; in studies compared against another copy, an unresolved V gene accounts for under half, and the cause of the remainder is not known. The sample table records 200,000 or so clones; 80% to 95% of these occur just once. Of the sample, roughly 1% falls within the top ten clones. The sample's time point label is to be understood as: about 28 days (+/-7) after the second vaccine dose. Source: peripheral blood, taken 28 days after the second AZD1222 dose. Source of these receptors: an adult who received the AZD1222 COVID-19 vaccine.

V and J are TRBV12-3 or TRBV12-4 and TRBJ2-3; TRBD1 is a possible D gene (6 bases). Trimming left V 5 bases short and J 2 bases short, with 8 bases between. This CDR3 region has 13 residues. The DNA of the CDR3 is TGTGCCAGCAGTCGGGACACCACAGATACGCAGTATTTT. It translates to CASSRDTTDTQYF.

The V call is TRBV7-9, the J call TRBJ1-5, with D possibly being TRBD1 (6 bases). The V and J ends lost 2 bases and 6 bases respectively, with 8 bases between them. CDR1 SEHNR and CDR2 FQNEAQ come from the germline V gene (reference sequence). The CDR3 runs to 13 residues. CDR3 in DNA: TGTGCCAGCAGCTTAACAGGGTCTCAGCCCCAGCATTTT. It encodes CASSLTGSQPQHF.

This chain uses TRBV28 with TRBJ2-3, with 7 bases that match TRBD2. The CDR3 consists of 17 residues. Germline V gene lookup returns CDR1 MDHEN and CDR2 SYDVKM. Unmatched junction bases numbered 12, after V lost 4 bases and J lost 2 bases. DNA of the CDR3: TGTGCCAGCAGTTCCCTGTTTTTGGCGGGGGACACAGATACGCAGTATTTT. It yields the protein CASSSLFLAGDTDTQYF.

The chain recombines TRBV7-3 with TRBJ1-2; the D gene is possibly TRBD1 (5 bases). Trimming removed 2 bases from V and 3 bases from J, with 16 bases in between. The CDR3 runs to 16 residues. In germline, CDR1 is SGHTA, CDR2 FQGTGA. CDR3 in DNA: TGTGCCAGCAGCTTAGTGGGGCGCTTAGGCGACTATGGCTACACCTTC. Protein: CASSLVGRLGDYGYTF.

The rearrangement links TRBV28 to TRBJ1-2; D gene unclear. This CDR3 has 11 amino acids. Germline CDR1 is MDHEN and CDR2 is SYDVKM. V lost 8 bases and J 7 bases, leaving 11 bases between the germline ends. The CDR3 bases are TGTGCCAGCCGACGGACGAGTGGCTACACCTTC. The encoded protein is CASRRTSGYTF.

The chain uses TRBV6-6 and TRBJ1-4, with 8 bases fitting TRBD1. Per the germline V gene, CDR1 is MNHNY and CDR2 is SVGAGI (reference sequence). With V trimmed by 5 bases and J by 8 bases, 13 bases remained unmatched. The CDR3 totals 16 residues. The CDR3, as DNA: TGTGCCAGCAGTGCTCTGGACAGGGTTGATGTCGAAAAACTGTTTTTT. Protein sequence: CASSALDRVDVEKLFF.

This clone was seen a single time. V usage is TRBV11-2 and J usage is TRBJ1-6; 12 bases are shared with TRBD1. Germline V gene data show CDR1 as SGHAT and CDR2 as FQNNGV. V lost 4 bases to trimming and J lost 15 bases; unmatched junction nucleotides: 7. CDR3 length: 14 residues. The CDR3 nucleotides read TGTGCCAGCAGCTCGGGACAGGGGGCTCGGCTCCTCCACTTT. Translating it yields CASSSGQGARLLHF.

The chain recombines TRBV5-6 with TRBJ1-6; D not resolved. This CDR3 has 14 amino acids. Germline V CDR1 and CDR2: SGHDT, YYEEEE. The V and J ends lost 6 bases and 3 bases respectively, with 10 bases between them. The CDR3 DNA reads TGTGCCAGCAACCAATGGGGCTATAATTCACCCCTCCACTTT. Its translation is CASNQWGYNSPLHF.

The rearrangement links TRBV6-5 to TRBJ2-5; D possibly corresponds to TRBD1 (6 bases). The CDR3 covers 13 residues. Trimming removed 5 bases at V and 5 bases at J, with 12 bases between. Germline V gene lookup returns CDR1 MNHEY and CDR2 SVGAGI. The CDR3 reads CASSRQVWETQYF. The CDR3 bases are TGTGCCAGCAGTCGACAGGTTTGGGAGACCCAGTACTTC.

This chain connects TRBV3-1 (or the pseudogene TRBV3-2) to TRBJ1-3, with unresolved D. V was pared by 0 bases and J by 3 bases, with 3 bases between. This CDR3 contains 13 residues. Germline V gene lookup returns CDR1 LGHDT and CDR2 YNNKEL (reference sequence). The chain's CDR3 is CASSQEGGNTIYF. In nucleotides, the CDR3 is TGTGCCAGCAGCCAAGAGGGTGGAAACACCATATATTTT.

The DNA of the CDR3 is TGTGCCAGCAGCCCCGGACTAGGTGCCACAGATACGCAGTATTTT. Translation: CASSPGLGATDTQYF. The chain carries TRBV7-2 and TRBJ2-3; 7 bases align to TRBD2. Losses at the gene ends were 5 bases for V and 2 bases for J; bases not matched to a gene: 7. The CDR3 extends over 15 amino acids. The germline CDR1 and CDR2 sequences are SGHTA and FQGNSA.

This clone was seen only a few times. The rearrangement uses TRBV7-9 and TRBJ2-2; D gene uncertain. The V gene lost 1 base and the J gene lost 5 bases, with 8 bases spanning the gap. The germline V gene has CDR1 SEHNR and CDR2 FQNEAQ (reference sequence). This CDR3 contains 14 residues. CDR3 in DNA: TGTGCCAGCAGCTTAGGGGGTCGAACCGGGGAGCTGTTTTTT. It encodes CASSLGGRTGELFF. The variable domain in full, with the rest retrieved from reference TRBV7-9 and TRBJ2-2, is DTGVSQNPRHKITKRGQNVTFRCDPISEHNRLYWYRQTLGQGPEFLTYFQNEAQLEKSRLLSDRFSAERPKGSFSTLEIQRTEQGDSAMYLCASSLGGRTGELFFGEGSRLTVL.

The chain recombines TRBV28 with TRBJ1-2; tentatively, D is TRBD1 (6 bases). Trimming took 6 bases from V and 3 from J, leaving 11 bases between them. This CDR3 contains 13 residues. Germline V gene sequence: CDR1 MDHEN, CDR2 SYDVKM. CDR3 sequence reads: CASSLGQYYGYTF. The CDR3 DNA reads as TGTGCCAGCAGCCTAGGACAGTACTATGGCTACACCTTC.

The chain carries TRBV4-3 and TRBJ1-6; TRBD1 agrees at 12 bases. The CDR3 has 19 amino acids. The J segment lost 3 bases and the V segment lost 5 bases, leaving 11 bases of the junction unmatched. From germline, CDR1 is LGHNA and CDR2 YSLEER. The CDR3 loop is CASSETGTGGVRYNSPLHF. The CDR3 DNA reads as TGCGCCAGCAGCGAAACCGGGACAGGGGGCGTCCGCTATAATTCACCCCTCCACTTT.

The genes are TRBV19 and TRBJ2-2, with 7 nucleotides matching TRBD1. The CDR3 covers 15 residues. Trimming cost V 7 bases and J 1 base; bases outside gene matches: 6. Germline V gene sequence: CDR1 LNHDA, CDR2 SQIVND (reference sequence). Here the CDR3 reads CASIKGAQNTGELFF. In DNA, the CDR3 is TGTGCCAGTATCAAGGGGGCCCAGAACACCGGGGAGCTGTTTTTT.

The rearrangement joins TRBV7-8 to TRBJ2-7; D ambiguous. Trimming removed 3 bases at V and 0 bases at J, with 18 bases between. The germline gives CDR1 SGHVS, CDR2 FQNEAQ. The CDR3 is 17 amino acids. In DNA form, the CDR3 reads TGTGCCAGCAGCTTCCCCCTAACTCGTACGGGCTCCTACGAGCAGTACTTC. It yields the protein CASSFPLTRTGSYEQYF.

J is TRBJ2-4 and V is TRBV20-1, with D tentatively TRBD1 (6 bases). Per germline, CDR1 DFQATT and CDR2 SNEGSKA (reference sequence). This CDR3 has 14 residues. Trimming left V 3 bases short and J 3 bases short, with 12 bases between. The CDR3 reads CSASVRGGKNIQYF. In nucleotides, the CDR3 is TGCAGTGCTAGTGTTAGAGGGGGCAAAAACATTCAGTACTTC.

The CDR3 DNA reads TGTGCCAGCAGCGACGCCGGGACAGGGTTTGAAAAACTGTTTTTT. Its protein is CASSDAGTGFEKLFF. The chain uses TRBV9 and TRBJ1-4, with 9 bases that match TRBD1. Losses at the gene ends were 3 bases for V and 7 bases for J; bases not matched to a gene: 7. The length of the CDR3 is 15 residues. Germline lookup yields CDR1 SGDLS and CDR2 YYNGEE. The full variable domain, with the rest looked up from reference TRBV9 and TRBJ1-4, is DSGVTQTPKHLITATGQRVTLRCSPRSGDLSVYWYQQSLDQGLQFLIQYYNGEERAKGNILERFSAQQFPDLHSELNLSSLELGDSALYFCASSDAGTGFEKLFFGSGTQLSVL.

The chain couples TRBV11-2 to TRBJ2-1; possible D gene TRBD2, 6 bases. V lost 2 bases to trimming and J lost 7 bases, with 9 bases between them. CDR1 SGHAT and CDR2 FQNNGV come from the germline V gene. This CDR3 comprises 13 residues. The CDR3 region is CASSLLADNEQFF. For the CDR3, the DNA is TGTGCCAGCAGCTTATTAGCGGATAATGAGCAGTTCTTC. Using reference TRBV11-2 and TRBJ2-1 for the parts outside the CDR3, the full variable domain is EAGVAQSPRYKIIEKRQSVAFWCNPISGHATLYWYQQILGQGPKLLIQFQNNGVVDDSQLPKDRFSAERLKGVDSTLKIQPAKLEDSAVYLCASSLLADNEQFFGPGTRLTVL.

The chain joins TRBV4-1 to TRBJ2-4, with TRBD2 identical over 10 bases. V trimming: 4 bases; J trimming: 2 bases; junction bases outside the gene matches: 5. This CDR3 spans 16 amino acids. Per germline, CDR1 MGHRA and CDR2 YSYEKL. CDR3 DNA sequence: TGCGCCAGCAGCCTTAGCGGGGGGCTGACCAAAAACATTCAGTACTTC. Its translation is CASSLSGGLTKNIQYF.

The CDR3 protein is CASSQEAGQVGNTIYF. Here the CDR3 DNA reads TGCGCCAGCAGCCAAGAAGCGGGACAGGTGGGAAACACCATATATTTT. This chain links TRBV4-1 with TRBJ1-3, with 8 bases fitting TRBD1. Germline lookup yields CDR1 MGHRA and CDR2 YSYEKL. This CDR3 is 16 amino acids long. V lost 0 bases and J lost 4; bases outside the gene matches: 5.

This CDR3 is CASSLSRGSGGWNEQFF. CDR3 nucleotide sequence: TGTGCCAGCAGCTTATCACGGGGCAGCGGGGGGTGGAATGAGCAGTTCTTC. The V call is TRBV11-2, the J call TRBJ2-1; 9 nucleotides agree with TRBD2. The CDR3 totals 17 residues. The V and J ends lost 2 bases and 7 bases, in that order; junction bases with no gene match: 12. Germline-derived CDR1 and CDR2 are SGHAT and FQNNGV.

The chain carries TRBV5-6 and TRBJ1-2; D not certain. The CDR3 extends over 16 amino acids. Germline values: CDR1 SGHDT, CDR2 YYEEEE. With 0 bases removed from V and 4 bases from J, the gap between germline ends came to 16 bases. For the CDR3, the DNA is TGTGCCAGCAGCTTGGAGGTAGGGAAGAGAGCCTATGGCTACACCTTC. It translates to CASSLEVGKRAYGYTF.

For the CDR3, the DNA is TGTGCCTGGAGGACAGTACCGGGACTTTTAGCTTTCTTT. This encodes CAWRTVPGLLAFF. The chain couples TRBV30 to TRBJ1-1; weak D call: TRBD1 (5 bases). With 3 bases removed from V and 10 bases from J, the gap between germline ends came to 18 bases. Looked up from germline, CDR1 is GTSNPN and CDR2 is SVGIG (reference sequence). This CDR3 contains 13 residues.

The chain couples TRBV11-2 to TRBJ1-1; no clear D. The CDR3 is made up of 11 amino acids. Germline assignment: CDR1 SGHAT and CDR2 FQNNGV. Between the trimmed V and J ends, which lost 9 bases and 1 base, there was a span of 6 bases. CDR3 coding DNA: TGTGCCAGTGAGTCGAACACTGAAGCTTTCTTT. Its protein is CASESNTEAFF.

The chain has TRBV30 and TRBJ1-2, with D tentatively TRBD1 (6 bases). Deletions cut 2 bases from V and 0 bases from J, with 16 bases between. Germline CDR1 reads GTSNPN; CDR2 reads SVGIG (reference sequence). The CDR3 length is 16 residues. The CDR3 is CAWSPSRGHSNYGYTF. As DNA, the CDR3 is TGTGCCTGGAGTCCGTCCCGGGGACACTCTAACTATGGCTACACCTTC.

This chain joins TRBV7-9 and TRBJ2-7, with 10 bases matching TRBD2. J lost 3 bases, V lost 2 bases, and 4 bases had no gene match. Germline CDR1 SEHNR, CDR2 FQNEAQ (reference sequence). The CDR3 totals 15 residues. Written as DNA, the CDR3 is TGTGCCAGCAGCTTAACAGCGGGGGGGCTCTACGAGCAGTACTTC. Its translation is CASSLTAGGLYEQYF. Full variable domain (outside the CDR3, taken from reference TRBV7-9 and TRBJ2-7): DTGVSQNPRHKITKRGQNVTFRCDPISEHNRLYWYRQTLGQGPEFLTYFQNEAQLEKSRLLSDRFSAERPKGSFSTLEIQRTEQGDSAMYLCASSLTAGGLYEQYFGPGTRLTVT.

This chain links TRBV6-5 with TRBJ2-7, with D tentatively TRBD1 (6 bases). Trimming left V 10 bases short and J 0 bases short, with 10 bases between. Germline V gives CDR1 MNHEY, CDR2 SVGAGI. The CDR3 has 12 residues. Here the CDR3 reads CAIGQSSYEQYF. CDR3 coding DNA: TGTGCCATTGGACAGAGCTCCTACGAGCAGTACTTC.

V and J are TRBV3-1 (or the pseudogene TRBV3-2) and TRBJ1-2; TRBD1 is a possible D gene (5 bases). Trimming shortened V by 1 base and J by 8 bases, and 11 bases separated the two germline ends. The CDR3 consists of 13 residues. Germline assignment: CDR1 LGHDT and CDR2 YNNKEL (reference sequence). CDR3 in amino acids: CASSQGRGNGYTF. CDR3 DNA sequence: TGTGCCAGCAGCCAAGGGAGGGGAAACGGCTACACCTTC.